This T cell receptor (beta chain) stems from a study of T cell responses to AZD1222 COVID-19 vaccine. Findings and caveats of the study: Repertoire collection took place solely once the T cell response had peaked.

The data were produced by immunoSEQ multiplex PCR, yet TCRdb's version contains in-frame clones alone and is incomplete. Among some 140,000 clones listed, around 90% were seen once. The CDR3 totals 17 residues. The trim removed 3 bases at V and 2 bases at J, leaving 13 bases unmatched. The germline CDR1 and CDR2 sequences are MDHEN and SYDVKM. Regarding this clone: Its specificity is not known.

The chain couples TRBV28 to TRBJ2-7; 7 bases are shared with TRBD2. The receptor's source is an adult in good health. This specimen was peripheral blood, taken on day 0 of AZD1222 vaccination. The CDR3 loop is CASSFRSGVPSAYEQYF. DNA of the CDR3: TGTGCCAGCAGTTTTAGAAGCGGGGTGCCTAGTGCCTACGAGCAGTACTTC.